This paragraph reports one T cell receptor (beta chain). Its antigen is currently not known. No base quality information exists; no much larger clone differs at one position. Per the germline V gene, LGHNA is the CDR1 and YSLEER is the CDR2. Here V drops 6 bases and J drops 6 bases, and the junction holds 13 bases not matched to any gene. The CDR3 covers 17 residues, taking in both the cysteine and the phenylalanine. Left in the record is the CDR3 DNA by itself, 51 bases read in frame from the first base. The sample comes from a study of T cells in Graves' hyperthyroidism and ophthalmopathy (dated by TCRdb to about 2019). Turning to the overall study: To identify TCR V-J signatures that set the groups apart, the researchers used a discovery cohort of about a hundred patients, made up of 40 to 45 with Graves' ophthalmopathy and some 55 with stable Graves' hyperthyroidism. Prospective prediction of ophthalmopathy was tested in an independent validation cohort of fewer than 20 hyperthyroidism patients and around 16 patients who later progressed to ophthalmopathy. The 100 or so discovery patients were divided at random into training and test sets in a 7:3 ratio. In addition, the study compared T-cell repertoires in thyroid tissue and in blood from five or six Graves' hyperthyroidism patients. After blood sampling, hyperthyroidism patients were treated with methimazole at a starting dose of 30 mg daily, and ophthalmopathy patients were treated with high-dose intravenous methylprednisolone. The paper reports TCR Vbeta CDR3 sequencing of roughly 140 peripheral blood samples: over 40 ophthalmopathy, roughly 74 hyperthyroidism and approximately 17 progressor patients. Overall study outcomes, separate from this receptor: No statistical method was used to fix the sample size in advance, and group allocation was not hidden from the investigators. In validation, the model predicted progression to ophthalmopathy with approximately 71% sensitivity and over 72% specificity, a median of approximately 6.7 months before onset. Most expanded thyroid clonotypes (frequency above 0.001) were also detected in blood, suggesting blood repertoires may reflect thyroid immune responses. In cross-validation, a model built on a 13 V-J signature told ophthalmopathy apart from stable hyperthyroidism with 85% to 90% sensitivity and roughly 83% specificity, and in testing the same model reached 80%/75%.

Stable Graves' hyperthyroidism was defined as the absence of progression to ophthalmopathy over 18 months of follow-up. Hyperthyroidism patients were newly diagnosed, with disease duration under 2 months, and aged 18 to 65 years. The study excluded patients with uncontrolled infections, other autoimmune diseases, pregnancy or lactation. Diagnoses relied on clinical symptoms, serum thyroxine and TRAb, thyroid ultrasound and orbital computed tomography. Trizol reagent was used to extract total RNA, and RNA quality was then checked on an Agilent 2100 Bioanalyzer. Amplification of TCR beta CDR3 regions was carried out from RNA transcripts. The TCR CDR3 was subjected to a first round of RT-PCR using the HTBI primer set and the Qiagen OneStep RT-PCR kit. The libraries were constructed in a second round of multiplex PCR and then size-selected and purified. Libraries were sequenced paired-end with 100 bp reads on an Illumina HiSeq2000. The study's processing was this. Raw data were processed with SOAPnuke, discarding reads with adapters, uncalled bases, mean Phred below 15, or no exact constant-primer or identifier match. High-quality paired reads were merged with COPE v1.2.5, and unique nucleotide sequences were defined as clonotypes. MiTCR v1.1 was used to align clonotypes to the IMGT TRBV, TRBD and TRBJ reference segments. Analysis was restricted to V-J combinations with a frequency above 0.0001, which covered roughly 99% of repertoires. A TCS score was defined as the ratio of F50 (clonal expansion) to E x V (chaos), with BLOSUM62-based TCRdist applied between CDR3 peptides within each V-J. Welch's t-statistics and random forest reduced just over 500 V-J features to 13, which were used in a naive Bayes classifier (R e1071). The similarity between thyroid and blood repertoires was quantified using the Morisita-Horn index. The public reads were reanalyzed by TCRdb: fastp trimming at Q25, MiXCR alignment, in-frame beta chains only. CDR3 protein sequences are deduplicated, and each keeps its most common genes and DNA. The V and J calls and clone size are TCRdb's, not the authors'. Here the sample has around 580,000 distinct CDR3 sequences; around 46% occur a single time. The ten largest clonotypes hold about 8% of the sample.

This receptor was identified in a woman younger than 35 with Graves' hyperthyroidism. The rearranged chain carries TRBV4-3 and TRBJ2-5, with TRBD2 matching 13 junction bases. Sequencing input: peripheral blood or thyroid tissue (not recorded which). The CDR3 sequence is CASSLRPGLAGRKTQYF. Read as DNA, the sequence is TGCGCCAGCAGTCTTCGCCCGGGACTAGCGGGAAGAAAGACCCAGTACTTC.